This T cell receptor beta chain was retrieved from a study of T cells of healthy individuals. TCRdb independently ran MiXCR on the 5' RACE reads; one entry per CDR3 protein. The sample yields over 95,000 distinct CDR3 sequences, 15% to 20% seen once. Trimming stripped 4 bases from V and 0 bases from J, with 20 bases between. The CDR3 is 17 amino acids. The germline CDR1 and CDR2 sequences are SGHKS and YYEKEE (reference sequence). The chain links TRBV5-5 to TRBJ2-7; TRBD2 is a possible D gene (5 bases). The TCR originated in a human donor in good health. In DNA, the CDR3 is TGTGCCAGCAGCCCTTGGACTCTGCGCACGAGCTCCTACGAGCAGTACTTC. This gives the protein CASSPWTLRTSSYEQYF. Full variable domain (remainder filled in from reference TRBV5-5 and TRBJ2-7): DAGVTQSPTHLIKTRGQQVTLRCSPISGHKSVSWYQQVLGQGPQFIFQYYEKEERGRGNFPDRFSARQFPNYSSELNVNALLLGDSALYLCASSPWTLRTSSYEQYFGPGTRLTVT.